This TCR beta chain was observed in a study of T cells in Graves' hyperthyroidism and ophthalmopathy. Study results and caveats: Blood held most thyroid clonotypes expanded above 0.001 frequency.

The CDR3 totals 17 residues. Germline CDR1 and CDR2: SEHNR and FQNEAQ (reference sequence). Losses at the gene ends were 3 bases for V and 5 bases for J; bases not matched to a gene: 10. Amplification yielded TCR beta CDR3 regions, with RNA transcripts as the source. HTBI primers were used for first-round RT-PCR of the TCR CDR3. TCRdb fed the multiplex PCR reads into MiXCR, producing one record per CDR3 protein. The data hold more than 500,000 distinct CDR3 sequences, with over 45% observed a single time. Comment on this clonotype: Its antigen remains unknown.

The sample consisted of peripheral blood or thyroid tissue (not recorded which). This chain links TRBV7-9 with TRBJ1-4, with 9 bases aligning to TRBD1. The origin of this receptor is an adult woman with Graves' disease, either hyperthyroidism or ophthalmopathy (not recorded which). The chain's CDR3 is CASSFGQGRLGNEKLFF. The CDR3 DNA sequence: TGTGCCAGCAGCTTCGGACAGGGGCGCTTGGGAAATGAAAAACTGTTTTTT.